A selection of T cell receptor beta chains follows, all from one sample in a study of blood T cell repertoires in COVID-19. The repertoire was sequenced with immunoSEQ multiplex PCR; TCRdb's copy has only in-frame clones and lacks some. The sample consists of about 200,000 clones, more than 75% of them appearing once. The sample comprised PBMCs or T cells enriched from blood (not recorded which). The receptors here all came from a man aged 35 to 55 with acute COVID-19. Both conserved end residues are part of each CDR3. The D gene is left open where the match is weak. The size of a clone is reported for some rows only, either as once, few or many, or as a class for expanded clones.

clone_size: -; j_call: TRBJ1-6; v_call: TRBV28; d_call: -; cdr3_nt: TGTGCCAGCACCTTACGCGGAGGGGAGGACTCACCCCTCCACTTT; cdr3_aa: CASTLRGGEDSPLHF
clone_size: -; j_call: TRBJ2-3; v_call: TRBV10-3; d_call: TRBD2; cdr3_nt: TGTGCCATCAGTGAGCCGACTAGCGGGAGTACAGATACGCAGTATTTT; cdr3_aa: CAISEPTSGSTDTQYF
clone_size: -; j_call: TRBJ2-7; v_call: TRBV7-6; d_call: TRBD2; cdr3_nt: TGTGCCAGCAGCTTTCAAGCGGGAGGTACCTACGAGCAGTACTTC; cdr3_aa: CASSFQAGGTYEQYF
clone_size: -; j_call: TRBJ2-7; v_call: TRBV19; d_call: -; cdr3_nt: TGTGCCAGTAGTCAAGGATTTAGCTCGGGCTACGAGCAGTACTTC; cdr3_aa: CASSQGFSSGYEQYF
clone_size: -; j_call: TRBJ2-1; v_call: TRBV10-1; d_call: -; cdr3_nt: TGCGCCAGCAGTGAGTCTAGAGGGGAGCAGTTCTTC; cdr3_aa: CASSESRGEQFF
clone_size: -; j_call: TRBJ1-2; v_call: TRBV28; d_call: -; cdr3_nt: TGTGCCAGCAGCCAGGGTCGTAGTTATGGCTACACCTTC; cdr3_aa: CASSQGRSYGYTF
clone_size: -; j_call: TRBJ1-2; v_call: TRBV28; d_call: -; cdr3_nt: TGTGCCAGCAGTTTGAGGGACTTATCCTATGGCTACACCTTC; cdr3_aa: CASSLRDLSYGYTF
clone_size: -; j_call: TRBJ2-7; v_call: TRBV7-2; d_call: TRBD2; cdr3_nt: TGTGCCAGCAGCTTGCTAGCGGGAGGCTCCTACGAGCAGTACTTC; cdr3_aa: CASSLLAGGSYEQYF
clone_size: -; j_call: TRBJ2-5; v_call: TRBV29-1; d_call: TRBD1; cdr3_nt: TGCAGCGAGCGCAGGGGGCTAGAGACCCAGTACTTC; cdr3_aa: CSERRGLETQYF
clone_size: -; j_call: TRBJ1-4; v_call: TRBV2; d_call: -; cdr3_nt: TGTGCCAGTATACAGGGAACAAGGGAAAAACTGTTTTTT; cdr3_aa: CASIQGTREKLFF
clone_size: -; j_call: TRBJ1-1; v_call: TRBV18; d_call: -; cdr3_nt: TGTGCCAGCTCACCGCAGAGGTCGGACACTGAAGCTTTCTTT; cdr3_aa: CASSPQRSDTEAFF
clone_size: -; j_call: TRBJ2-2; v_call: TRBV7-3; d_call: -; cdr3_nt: TGTGCCAGCAGCTTTGGACAGACCCTGAACACCGGGGAGCTGTTTTTT; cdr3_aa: CASSFGQTLNTGELFF
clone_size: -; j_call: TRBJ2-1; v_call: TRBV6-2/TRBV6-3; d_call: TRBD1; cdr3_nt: TGTGCCAGCAGTAGAGCCGGGACAGCTCAGTTCTTC; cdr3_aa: CASSRAGTAQFF
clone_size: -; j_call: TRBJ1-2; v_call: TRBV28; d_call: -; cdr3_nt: TGTGCCAGCAGGACGAGACAGATAATGACCAAGGGCTACACCTTC; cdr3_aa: CASRTRQIMTKGYTF
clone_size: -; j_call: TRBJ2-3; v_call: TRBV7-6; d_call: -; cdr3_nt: TGTGCCAGCAGCTTAGTTATTAGCGGAAGCACAGATACGCAGTATTTT; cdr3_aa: CASSLVISGSTDTQYF
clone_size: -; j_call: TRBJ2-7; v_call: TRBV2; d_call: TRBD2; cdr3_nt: TGTGCCAGCCGAAGGACTAGCGGACCGAGTACGTTCGAGCAGTACTTC; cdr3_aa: CASRRTSGPSTFEQYF
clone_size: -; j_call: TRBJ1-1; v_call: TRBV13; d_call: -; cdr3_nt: TGTGCCAGCAGCTTGCTCGGGGGAGAAGCTTTCTTT; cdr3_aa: CASSLLGGEAFF
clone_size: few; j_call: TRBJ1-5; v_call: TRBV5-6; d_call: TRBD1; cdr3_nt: TGTGCCAGCAGCGTCAGGGCGACAGGGTCAGGTCAGCCCCAGCATTTT; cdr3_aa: CASSVRATGSGQPQHF
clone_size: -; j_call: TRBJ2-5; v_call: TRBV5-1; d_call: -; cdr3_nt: TGCGCCAGCAGCCTTCGGGCTAGCGCTGAAGAGACCCAGTACTTC; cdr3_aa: CASSLRASAEETQYF
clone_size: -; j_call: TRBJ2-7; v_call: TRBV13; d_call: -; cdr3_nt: TGTGCCAGCAGCATCTTCGGGACTGCTTACGAGCAGTACTTC; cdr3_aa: CASSIFGTAYEQYF
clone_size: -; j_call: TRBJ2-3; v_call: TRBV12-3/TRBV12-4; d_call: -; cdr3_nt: TGTGCCAGGGACAGCAAAAGAGTAGATACGCAGTATTTT; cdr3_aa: CARDSKRVDTQYF
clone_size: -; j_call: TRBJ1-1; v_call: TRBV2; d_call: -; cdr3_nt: TGTGCCAGCAAGCCCCCGGCGGGGGGCGGCACTGAAGCTTTCTTT; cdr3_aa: CASKPPAGGGTEAFF
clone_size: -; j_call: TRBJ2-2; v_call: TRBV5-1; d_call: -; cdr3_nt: TGCGCCAGTCACCCCCCGAGGAGGGAGAACACCGGGGAGCTGTTTTTT; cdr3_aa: CASHPPRRENTGELFF
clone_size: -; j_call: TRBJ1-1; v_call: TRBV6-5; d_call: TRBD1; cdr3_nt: TGTGCCAGCAGTTCCAGGGACAGCACTGAAGCTTTCTTT; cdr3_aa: CASSSRDSTEAFF
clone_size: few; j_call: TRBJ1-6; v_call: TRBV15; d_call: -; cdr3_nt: TGTGCCACCAGCAGGAACAGGGTGACTAATTCACCCCTCCACTTT; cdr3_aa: CATSRNRVTNSPLHF
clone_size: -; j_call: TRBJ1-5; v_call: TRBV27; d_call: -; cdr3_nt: TGTGCCAGCAGTTTAGAGGACAATCAGCCCCAGCATTTT; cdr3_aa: CASSLEDNQPQHF
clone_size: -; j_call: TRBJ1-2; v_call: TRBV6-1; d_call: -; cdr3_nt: TGTGCCAGCAGTGAAGTCGCAGGAGGTATGGGCTACACCTTC; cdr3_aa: CASSEVAGGMGYTF
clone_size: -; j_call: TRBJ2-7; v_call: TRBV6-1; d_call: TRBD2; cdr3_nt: TGTGCCAGCAGTGACAGACTAGCGGGAGCCCGCAGGGGGGAGCAGTACTTC; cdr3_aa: CASSDRLAGARRGEQYF
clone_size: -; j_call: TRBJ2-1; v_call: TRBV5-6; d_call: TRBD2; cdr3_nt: TGTGCCAGCAGCTCAATAGCGGGATCAATTGAGCAGTTCTTC; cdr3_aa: CASSSIAGSIEQFF
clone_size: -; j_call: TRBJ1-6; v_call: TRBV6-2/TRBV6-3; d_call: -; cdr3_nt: TGTGCCAGCAGTTACCCGAATTCACCCCTCCACTTT; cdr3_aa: CASSYPNSPLHF
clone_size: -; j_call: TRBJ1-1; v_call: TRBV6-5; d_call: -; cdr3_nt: TGTGCCAGCAGTTACGATGCGCGGATGAACACTGAAGCTTTCTTT; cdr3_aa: CASSYDARMNTEAFF
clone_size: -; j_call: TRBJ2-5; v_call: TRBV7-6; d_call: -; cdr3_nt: TGTGCCAGCAGCTTAGGGAACAGGGAGACCCAGTACTTC; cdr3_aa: CASSLGNRETQYF
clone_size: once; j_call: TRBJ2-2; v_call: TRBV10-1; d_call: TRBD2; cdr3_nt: TGCGCCAGCATTCTGAAGCCGACTAGCGGGAGTACCACCGGGGAGCTGTTTTTT; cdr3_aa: CASILKPTSGSTTGELFF